This T cell receptor (beta chain) is from a study of graft-versus-host responses after intestinal transplantation. Study context: Multivisceral, liver-intestinal, or isolated intestinal grafts were transplanted into recipients. Study-level points and caveats: The highest levels of circulating GvH clones went along with early declines in HvG clones after transplant.

With regard to this clone: Antigen unknown.

The V gene end was trimmed by 5 bases and the J gene end by 3 bases; junction bases not matched to a gene: 9. The CDR3 is 16 amino acids. Germline V gene lookup returns CDR1 MNHEY and CDR2 SMNVEV (reference sequence). The method was immunoSEQ multiplex PCR; TCRdb's version includes in-frame clones alone and lacks a portion of them. The table shows 70,000 or so clones, with around 82% occurring only once. The specimen comprised unstimulated CD4+ T cells sorted from spleen or lymph node cells, sampled before transplant. This receptor was taken from a human donor who was the organ donor for an intestinal transplant. The chain joins TRBV27 to TRBJ2-4; 8 bases agree with TRBD1. The CDR3 spells CASSLIGQGGKNIQYF. Here the CDR3 DNA reads TGTGCCAGCAGTCTCATTGGACAGGGAGGCAAAAACATTCAGTACTTC.